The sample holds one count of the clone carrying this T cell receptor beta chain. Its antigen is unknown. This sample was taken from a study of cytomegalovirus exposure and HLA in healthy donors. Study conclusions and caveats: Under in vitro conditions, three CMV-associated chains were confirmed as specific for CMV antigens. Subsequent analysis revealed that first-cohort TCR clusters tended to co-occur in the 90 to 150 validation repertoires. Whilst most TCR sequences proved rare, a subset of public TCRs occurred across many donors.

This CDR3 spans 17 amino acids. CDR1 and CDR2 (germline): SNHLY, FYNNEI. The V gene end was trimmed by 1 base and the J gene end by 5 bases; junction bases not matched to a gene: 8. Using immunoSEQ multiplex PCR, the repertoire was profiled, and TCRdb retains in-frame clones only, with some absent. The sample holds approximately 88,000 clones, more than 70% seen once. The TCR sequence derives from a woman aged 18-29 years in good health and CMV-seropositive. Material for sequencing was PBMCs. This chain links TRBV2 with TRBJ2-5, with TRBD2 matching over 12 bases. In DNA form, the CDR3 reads TGTGCCAGCAGTGAAGGGCTAGCGGGGGGGCCTCGGGAGACCCAGTACTTC. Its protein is CASSEGLAGGPRETQYF.